Reported below is one TCR beta chain. Its target antigen remains unknown. No qualities accompany the bases; no much larger clone lies one base away. The data were obtained in a study of radiation and T cells in renal cell carcinoma (dated by TCRdb to the early 2020s). As for the study more broadly: In total, 53 samples underwent TCR beta sequencing: roughly 25 tumors plus 27 peripheral blood samples. Across all 50 or so samples, 3.8 million or so unique CDR3 nucleotide sequences encoding 2 million to 3 million unique CDR3 amino acid sequences were identified. The last blood draw happened 4 weeks after radiation, timed to coincide with nephrectomy.

The immunoSEQ kit was used, according to the manufacturer's recommendations, to generate TCR beta libraries from genomic DNA. To prepare the libraries, a first multiplex PCR with proprietary primers was run, followed by a second PCR that added unique barcodes, and a bead cleanup was done after each round. Each sample batch included a kit-provided positive control reaction and a negative control reaction. The final libraries were assessed on an Agilent 4200 TapeStation D1000 ScreenTape, pooled by volume, and quantified by qPCR. Sequencing was performed on an Illumina NextSeq500 using a MidOutput 150-cycle cartridge, with 156 Read1 cycles, 15 Index1 cycles, and the kit custom primers. The pooled library was loaded at roughly 1 pM with roughly 19% PhiX control spiked in. Processing in the source paper ran as follows. Vendor-processed data were analyzed in R, with a clonotype defined as all T cells sharing the same CDR3 nucleotide sequence. For clone abundance analyses, frequencies were normalized to the 10,000 most abundant clones per sample. Public T cell clones, averaging fewer than five per sample, were removed before analysis. Tumor-enriched and baseline blood-enriched clonotypes were defined by at least a 32-fold difference in abundance between compartments. A beta-binomial differential abundance model was used to identify clonotypes that were expanded or contracted between blood time points. The Baroni-Urbani and Buser coefficient was used to measure tumor-blood repertoire similarity, and groups were compared with two-tailed Wilcoxon tests in R. TCRdb took this table from immuneACCESS and kept in-frame rearrangements with V and J called. Such tables lack part of the clones; where checked against another copy, unresolved V genes explain under half of the gap, and the rest is unexplained. The DNA was the basis for D and trimming; V, J and clone size are from that table. The sample table holds under 200,000 clones, of which around 90% were seen once. Approximately 11% of the sample lies in the top ten.

Reading the label with the study, this specimen's time point is: blood 4 weeks post-SBRT, at nephrectomy. Sample treatment or condition, as interpreted from the label and publication: 15 Gy SBRT to primary tumor, nephrectomy 4 weeks later. Samples came from a clinical trial, in which primary renal cell carcinomas received 15 Gy stereotactic body radiation therapy followed by nephrectomy 4 weeks later. To follow tumor-enriched clonotypes, peripheral blood was collected serially from radiation-treated patients at baseline and again at 2 weeks and 4 weeks after SBRT. All patients had renal cell carcinoma with clear cell pathology. The QIAamp DNA Blood Mini Kit (Qiagen) was used to prepare genomic DNA for TCR sequencing. The analyses included only samples that passed all quality control checks. General conclusions and limits of the study: In blood, the top tumor clonotypes increased between baseline and 2 weeks post-radiation and then shrank by 4 weeks, which suggests that tumor-resident clones expanded only transiently. Because the trial had a single-armed design, the trial could not examine how radiation dose or scheduling affected the TCR repertoire. Because pretreatment tumor biopsies were not available, the study could not determine whether clonotypes were already present within the tumor at baseline. Blood repertoire dynamics were not followed beyond 4 weeks after treatment.

Trimming takes 1 base from V and 0 bases from J, and the germline ends sit 13 bases apart. There are 16 amino acids in the CDR3, from cysteine to phenylalanine inclusive. Only the CDR3 region is kept as DNA, spanning 48 bases read in frame from base 1. In the germline V gene (reference sequence), CDR1 corresponds to LNHDA and CDR2 to SQIVND. Here the sequenced sample was blood, taken from a patient whose treatment included radiotherapy and nephrectomy. The source is a woman between 50 and 59 years old with renal cell carcinoma. Recombination joined TRBV19 with TRBJ2-7; tentative D gene TRBD1, with 6 bases matching. This receptor has the CDR3 CASSIAGTHSSYEQYF. The sequence in DNA is TGTGCCAGTAGTATAGCCGGGACACACTCCTCCTACGAGCAGTACTTC.